This TCR beta chain stems from a study of T cell responses to AZD1222 COVID-19 vaccine. Clones were sequenced by immunoSEQ multiplex PCR, and TCRdb holds only the in-frame ones, with some missing. In the table there are 90,000 to 150,000 clones, around 89% of which are singletons. J lost 0 bases, V lost 4 bases, and 4 bases had no gene match. CDR1 SGHTS and CDR2 YDEGEE come from the germline V gene. The CDR3 covers 16 residues. A note on this clone: Its antigen is not identified.

Study-level findings and limits: Among spike-specific TCRs, nearly half reportedly target unmutated variant regions. Repertoires were obtained only post-peak T cell response.

Source: peripheral blood, taken 28 days after the second AZD1222 dose. This TCR was sampled from an adult who received the AZD1222 COVID-19 vaccine. The V gene is TRBV5-8, the J gene TRBJ2-6, with 7 bases matching TRBD2. The CDR3 DNA follows: TGTGCCAGCAGCCTATGGGGGGGCTCTGGGGCCAACGTCCTGACTTTC. Its protein is CASSLWGGSGANVLTF.